This TCR beta chain was identified in a study of shared clonotypes between healthy human individuals (dated by TCRdb to about 2020). At the level of the whole study: The cohort included three men and a couple of women between 18 and 49 years of age. For each donor, three plates each were used for CD4 naive and CD4 memory, two plates were used for CD8 naive, and one plate was used for CD8 memory. To estimate repertoire size and how much clonotype sharing occurs between individuals, the study deeply sequenced the blood TCR repertoires of several healthy adults. Libraries were prepared and TCR repertoires were sequenced by different laboratories using diverse techniques, in order to increase sequencing depth and limit assay-specific biases. Between about 0.94 and 8.9 billion PBMCs per donor were obtained by leukapheresis.

Healthy HIV-negative adults with no recently reported acute infections or vaccinations were included as donors. Every donor was a Caucasian adult living in Nashville, Tennessee, USA. CD4+ T cells were enriched through magnetic negative selection, after which naive cells were positively selected on CD45RA and the remaining negative fraction served as the memory subset. After blood collection by leukapheresis, PBMCs were isolated using Ficoll-Histopaque density gradient centrifugation and then cryopreserved in the vapor phase of liquid nitrogen. Purity and quantity of every magnetically sorted T cell population were checked by analytical flow cytometry. From each sorted fraction, genomic DNA was isolated and quantified by UV absorbance on a Nanodrop 2000c. Reading the germline V gene gives CDR1 SGHDT and CDR2 YYEEEE. The trim is 4 bases for V and 4 bases for J, with a gap of 17 bases between the germline ends. The CDR3 numbers 15 residues from cysteine through phenylalanine. Just CDR3 DNA is preserved here, 45 bases in frame from base 1.

With regard to this clone: The antigen this receptor binds is unknown. There are no base qualities to consult, and no much larger clone falls within one base.

Using the deep immunoSEQ assay, TCR CDR3 regions were amplified from genomic DNA by multiplex PCR. Extracted genomic DNA from each cell subset was spread evenly across all wells of several immunoSEQ 96-well plates, with each plate serving as a replicate. Each replicate PCR for sorted subsets received about 220 ng genomic DNA, equal to roughly 33,000 T cell genomes. Purified libraries were measured with a Qubit 3.0 fluorometer, size-checked on a Bioanalyzer 2100, and measured again with the KAPA Library Quantification kit. Every immunoSEQ 96-well plate was sequenced on a dedicated single-read 150-cycle Illumina NextSeq 550 flow cell. The paper's processing steps were these. Because only junctional sequences without quality scores were contained in the immunoSEQ output, filtering matching that applied to full-length reads could not be performed. To assign V/J genes and CDR3, sequences were annotated against IMGT germline references using PyIR, a Python wrapper for IgBLAST v1.9. Reads were removed for weak V/J assignments (E-value above 1e-6), missing CDR3, stop codons, out-of-frame junctions, or ambiguous translated residues. V3J clonotypes were defined as sequences sharing an identical inferred V gene, J gene, and CDR3 amino acid sequence. Percentage overlap between repertoires was calculated by dividing the number of shared unique clonotypes by the size of the smaller repertoire. RTK rarefaction, the Chao1 estimator, and Recon v2.1 estimates of unobserved clonotypes were used to assess repertoire richness. For all TCRbeta clonotypes obtained by the gDNA method from a few donors, generation probabilities were computed with OLGA. The clones in this table, taken by TCRdb from immuneACCESS, are in-frame only. Not every clone is retained; where verified, under half of the shortfall comes from an unresolved V gene, and the cause of the rest is unknown. That table furnishes V, J and clone size, whereas the DNA furnished D and trimming. The sample includes around 2.1 million clones, with almost 96% observed a single time. The top ten constitute roughly 0.13% of the sample.

The investigation overall reported the following: Incomplete sequencing was indicated by rarefaction of sorted-subset datasets, despite the large sequencing depth. Across a few donors, about 5.2% of naive CD4, roughly 3.4% of naive CD8, roughly 2.3% of memory CD4, and approximately 0.4% of memory CD8 clonotypes were shared. Only blood was sampled, and tissue TCR repertoires likely differ from those in blood. Estimated clonotype richness was generally larger for naive than for memory subsets. Pairwise subsampling indicated that sequencing depth was expected to affect the degree of clonotype sharing among donors. The small number of donors limited the genetic and exposure-history diversity represented. Compared with non-shared clonotypes, clonotypes shared by all four sorted-subset donors had higher generation probabilities.

Sequencing was carried out using naive CD4+ T cells sorted from blood. What the cell subset or site label conveys for this sample: CD45RA+ positively selected. The sequence is built from TRBV5-6 and TRBJ1-1; a tentative D match to TRBD1 spans 5 bases. This TCR was recovered from a young man in good health. This receptor has the CDR3 CASSSIYGAATEAFF. The sequenced DNA is TGTGCCAGCAGCAGTATTTATGGGGCGGCCACTGAAGCTTTCTTT.